This TCR beta chain derives from a study of molecular identifiers for immune sequencing clone quantification. One entry per CDR3 protein, called by TCRdb with MiXCR from the PCR reads. The repertoire consists of hundreds of thousands of distinct CDR3 sequences, with about 25% occurring once and the leading ten covering approximately 0.75%. V lost 3 bases, J lost 6 bases, and 21 bases lay in between. CDR3 size: 16 residues. Germline lookup yields CDR1 SGHVS and CDR2 FNYEAQ. Comments on this clonotype: Its specificity is not known.

Points from the study as a whole: Spiked-in Jurkat TCR RNA corresponding to one cell was reported as detectable against approximately 1 million naive cells.

This sequence originates from a human donor in good health. Some libraries in this study had Jurkat cell RNA spiked in. The sequencing input was naive CD8+ T cells from blood, with Jurkat cell RNA spiked in. The subset was: FACS-sorted CD8+CD4-CCR7+CD45RA+ naive T cells. This chain connects TRBV7-6 to TRBJ2-7; D uncertain. CDR3 DNA: TGTGCCAGCAGCTTCGAGGCTGGTCAGGTGGCAGGCGAGCAGTACTTC. It encodes CASSFEAGQVAGEQYF. Full variable domain (remainder filled in from reference TRBV7-6 and TRBJ2-7): GAGVSQSPRYKVTKRGQDVALRCDPISGHVSLYWYRQALGQGPEFLTYFNYEAQQDKSGLPNDRFSAERPEGSISTLTIQRTEQRDSAMYRCASSFEAGQVAGEQYFGPGTRLTVT.